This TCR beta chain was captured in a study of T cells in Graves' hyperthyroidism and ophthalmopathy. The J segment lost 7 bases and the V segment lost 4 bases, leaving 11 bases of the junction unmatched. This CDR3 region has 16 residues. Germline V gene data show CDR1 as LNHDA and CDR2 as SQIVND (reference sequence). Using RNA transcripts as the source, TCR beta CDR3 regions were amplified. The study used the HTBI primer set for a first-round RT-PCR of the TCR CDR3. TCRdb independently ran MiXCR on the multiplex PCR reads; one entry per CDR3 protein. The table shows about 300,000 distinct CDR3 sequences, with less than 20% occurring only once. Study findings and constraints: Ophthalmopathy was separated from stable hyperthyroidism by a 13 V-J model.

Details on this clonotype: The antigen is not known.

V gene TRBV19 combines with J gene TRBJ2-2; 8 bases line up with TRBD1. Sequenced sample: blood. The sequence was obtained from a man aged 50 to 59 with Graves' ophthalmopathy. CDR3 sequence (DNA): TGTGCCAGTAGTACCCGGACAGGGATCGTTGTCGGGGAGCTGTTTTTT. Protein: CASSTRTGIVVGELFF. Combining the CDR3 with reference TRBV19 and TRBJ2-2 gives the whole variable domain DGGITQSPKYLFRKEGQNVTLSCEQNLNHDAMYWYRQDPGQGLRLIYYSQIVNDFQKGDIAEGYSVSREKKESFPLTVTSAQKNPTAFYLCASSTRTGIVVGELFFGEGSRLTVL.